This T cell receptor (beta chain) was identified during a study of technical replicates of blood from several donors. Between the trimmed V and J ends, which lost 6 bases and 0 bases, there was a span of 9 bases. CDR3 length: 15 amino acids. Germline V gene data show CDR1 as MDHEN and CDR2 as SYDVKM. The data were produced by immunoSEQ multiplex PCR, yet TCRdb's version contains in-frame clones alone and is incomplete. The sample yields tens of thousands of clones, 90% to 95% seen once. The V gene is TRBV28, the J gene TRBJ1-6; D not certain. The sample taken for sequencing was PBMCs. The clonotype originates from a human donor in good health. Some clones in this sample may be carry-over from other donors' samples. CDR3 nucleotides: TGTGCCAGCAGACGACAAGCCTCCTATAATTCACCCCTCCACTTT. Its protein is CASRRQASYNSPLHF.